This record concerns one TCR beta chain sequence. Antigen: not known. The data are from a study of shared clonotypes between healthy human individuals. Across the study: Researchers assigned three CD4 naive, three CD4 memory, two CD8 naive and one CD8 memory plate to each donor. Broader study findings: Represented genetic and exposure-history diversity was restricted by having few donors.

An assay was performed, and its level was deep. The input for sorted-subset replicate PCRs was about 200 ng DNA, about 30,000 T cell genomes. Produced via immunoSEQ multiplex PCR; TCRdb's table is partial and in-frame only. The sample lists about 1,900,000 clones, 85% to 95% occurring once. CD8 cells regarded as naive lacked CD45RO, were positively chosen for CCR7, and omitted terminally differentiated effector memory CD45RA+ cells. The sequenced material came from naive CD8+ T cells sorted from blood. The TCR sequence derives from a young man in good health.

Here the CDR3 DNA reads TGCGCCAGCAGCCAAGGAGCCGGGACATACTACAATGAGCAGTTCTTC. Residues: CASSQGAGTYYNEQFF. The rearrangement uses TRBV4-1 and TRBJ2-1; TRBD1 might be the D (6 bases). V shed 1 base and J shed 3 bases, with 13 bases lying between them. Germline CDR1 is MGHRA and CDR2 is YSYEKL. This CDR3 is 16 amino acids long.